This TCR beta chain was documented in a study of blood T cell repertoires in COVID-19. Sequencing used immunoSEQ multiplex PCR; TCRdb keeps in-frame clones, though not all of them. The sample lists some 290,000 clones, about nine tenths occurring once. This CDR3 has 18 amino acids. Germline CDR1 and CDR2: MNHEY and SMNVEV (reference sequence). Losses at the gene ends were 2 bases for V and 5 bases for J; bases not matched to a gene: 12. The genes are TRBV27 and TRBJ2-5; 12 nucleotides align to TRBD2. This receptor was identified in a woman in her 30s who had recovered from COVID-19. Sequenced: PBMCs or T cells enriched from blood (not recorded which). CDR3 sequence (DNA): TGTGCCAGCAGTTTAAGGGGGCTAGCGGGAGGGCCGGGTGAGACCCAGTACTTC. Translation gives CASSLRGLAGGPGETQYF.